This T cell receptor beta chain was identified in a study of shared clonotypes between healthy human individuals. The CDR3 totals 13 residues. V lost 5 bases, J lost 8 bases, and 14 bases lay in between. Germline V CDR1 and CDR2: SGHTA, FQGTGA. This table comes from immunoSEQ multiplex PCR, and its TCRdb copy is limited to in-frame clones, with some not included. The sample has over 2,000,000 clones, roughly 95% seen once. CD8 cells regarded as naive lacked CD45RO, were positively chosen for CCR7, and omitted terminally differentiated effector memory CD45RA+ cells. The J gene is TRBJ2-3, the V gene TRBV7-3; D is unresolved. Sequencing was done on a sample of naive CD8+ T cells from PBMCs. The sequence was obtained from a man aged 18 to 29 in good health. Some clones in this sample may be carry-over from other donors' samples. For the CDR3, the DNA is TGTGCCAGCAGCCCTGGCGGAAAGGGTACGCAGTATTTT. This sequence encodes CASSPGGKGTQYF.